This is a list of T cell receptor beta chains from one sample in a study of blood T cell repertoires in COVID-19. Only in-frame clones appear in the TCRdb table, and some are missing; sequencing was by immunoSEQ multiplex PCR. Here the sample spans 190,000 or so clones, roughly 90% being singletons. The sequenced sample was peripheral blood. Receptors were obtained from a man aged 40-49 years with acute or convalescent COVID-19. The CDR3 runs from the conserved cysteine through the conserved F or W. D genes are given only for firm matches. Clone size, where shown, is once, few, many, or a class for clones that have expanded.

D gene	clone size	V gene	J gene	CDR3 DNA	CDR3 protein
TRBD1	NA	TRBV7-9	TRBJ2-1	TGTGCCAGCAGCTTCCCAAGGGACAGGGCGGGCCATGAGCAGTTCTTC	CASSFPRDRAGHEQFF
NA	once	TRBV4-3	TRBJ2-7	TGCGCCAGCAGCCCTGGACAGTCCTACGAGCAGTACTTC	CASSPGQSYEQYF
TRBD1	NA	TRBV27	TRBJ1-2	TGTGCCAGCAGTAAAACAGGGGGGGCAAACTATGGCTACACCTTC	CASSKTGGANYGYTF
NA	NA	TRBV6-5	TRBJ2-2	TGTGCCAGCAGTTACGAGATTTCTTACACCGGGGAGCTGTTTTTT	CASSYEISYTGELFF
NA	NA	TRBV7-9	TRBJ1-4	TGTGCCAGCAGCCCCGTGGAGGGAAGGGAAAAACTGTTTTTT	CASSPVEGREKLFF
NA	once	TRBV5-1	TRBJ2-5	TGCGCCAGCAGCTTGGCCTCAGGAATCGGGAAAGAGACCCAGTACTTC	CASSLASGIGKETQYF
NA	few	TRBV7-7	TRBJ2-1	TGTGCTAGCAGCCCCACCCCCCAGGGGTCTGAGCAGTTCTTC	CASSPTPQGSEQFF
NA	NA	TRBV15	TRBJ1-5	TGTGCCACCAGCACAGATTCCTCAGGGGCGAGTCAGCCCCAGCATTTT	CATSTDSSGASQPQHF
NA	NA	TRBV14	TRBJ2-7	TGTGCCAGCAGCCGCTCCGGGGGCTCCTACGAGCAGTACTTC	CASSRSGGSYEQYF
NA	NA	TRBV18	TRBJ1-2	TGTGCCAGCTCACTCGGAGAAAGGGGGAACTATGGCTACACCTTC	CASSLGERGNYGYTF
NA	NA	TRBV7-9	TRBJ1-1	TGTGCCAGCAGCTTAGGTCGAGCCGCTGAAGCTTTCTTT	CASSLGRAAEAFF
NA	NA	TRBV7-3	TRBJ2-2	TGTGCCAGCAGCCCCGACAGGGCGGGGCTCCCCGGGGAGCTGTTTTTT	CASSPDRAGLPGELFF
TRBD1	NA	TRBV6-5	TRBJ2-7	TGTGCTAGTTCCGGGACAGGTTCCCCCTACGAGCAGTACTTC	CASSGTGSPYEQYF
TRBD2	NA	TRBV7-2	TRBJ2-7	TGTGCCAGCAGCTGGACTAGCGGGGATACCTACGAGCAGTACTTC	CASSWTSGDTYEQYF